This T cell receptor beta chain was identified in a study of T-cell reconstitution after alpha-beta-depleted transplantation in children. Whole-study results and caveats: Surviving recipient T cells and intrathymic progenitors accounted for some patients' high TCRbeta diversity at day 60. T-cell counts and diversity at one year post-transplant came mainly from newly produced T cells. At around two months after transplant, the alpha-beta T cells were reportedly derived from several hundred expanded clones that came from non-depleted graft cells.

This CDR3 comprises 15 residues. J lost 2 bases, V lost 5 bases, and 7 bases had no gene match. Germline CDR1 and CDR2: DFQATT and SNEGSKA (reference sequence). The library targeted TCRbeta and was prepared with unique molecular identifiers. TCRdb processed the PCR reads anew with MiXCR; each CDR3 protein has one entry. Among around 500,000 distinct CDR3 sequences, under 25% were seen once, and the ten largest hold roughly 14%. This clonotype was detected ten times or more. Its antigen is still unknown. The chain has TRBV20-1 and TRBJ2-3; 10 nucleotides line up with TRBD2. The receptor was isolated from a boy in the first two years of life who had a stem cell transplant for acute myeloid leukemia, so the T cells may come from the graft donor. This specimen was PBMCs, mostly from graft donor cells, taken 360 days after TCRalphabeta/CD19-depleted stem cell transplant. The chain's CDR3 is CSAPSTSGHTDTQYF. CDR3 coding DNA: TGCAGTGCTCCTTCGACTAGCGGGCACACAGATACGCAGTATTTT.